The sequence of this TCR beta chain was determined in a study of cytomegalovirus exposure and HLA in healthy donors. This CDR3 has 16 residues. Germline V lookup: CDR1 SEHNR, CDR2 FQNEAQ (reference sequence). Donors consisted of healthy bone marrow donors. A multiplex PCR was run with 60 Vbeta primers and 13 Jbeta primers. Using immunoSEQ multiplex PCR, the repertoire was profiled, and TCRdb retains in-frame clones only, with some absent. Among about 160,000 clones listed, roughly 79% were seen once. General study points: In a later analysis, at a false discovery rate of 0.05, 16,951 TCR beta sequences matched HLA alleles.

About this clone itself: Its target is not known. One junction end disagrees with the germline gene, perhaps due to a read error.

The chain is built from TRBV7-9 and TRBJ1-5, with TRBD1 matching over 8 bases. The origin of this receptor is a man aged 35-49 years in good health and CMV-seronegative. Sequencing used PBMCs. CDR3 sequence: CSSSPHPGQGNQPQHF. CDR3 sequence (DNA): TGTTCCAGCAGCCCACACCCGGGACAGGGCAATCAGCCCCAGCATTTT.